One sample yielded the 18 T cell receptor beta chains listed below, sequenced in a study of early T cells in non-severe SARS-CoV-2 infection. Via MiXCR, TCRdb re-called the 5' RACE reads, giving one row per CDR3 protein. The top ten clones hold 6.5% of a sample with about 56,000 distinct CDR3 sequences, roughly 10% of them seen once. The sample comprised whole blood. The origin of the receptors is an adult who was a healthcare worker with PCR-confirmed SARS-CoV-2 infection or an uninfected control (not recorded which).

This clonotype appeared many times. The chain employs TRBV7-2 and TRBJ1-1; 7 bases agree with TRBD1. The CDR3 covers 15 residues. Germline trimming cut 3 bases from V and 3 bases from J; bases unmatched to any gene: 7. Germline lookup yields CDR1 SGHTA and CDR2 FQGNSA. CDR3 amino acids: CASSFDGTGDTEAFF. DNA of the CDR3: TGTGCCAGCAGCTTTGATGGAACAGGGGACACTGAAGCTTTCTTT.

Only a few counts were recorded for this clonotype. The V and J genes are TRBV7-2 and TRBJ1-1; the match to TRBD1 covers 7 bases. The CDR3 totals 13 residues. Germline loops: CDR1 SGHTA, CDR2 FQGNSA. V shed 3 bases and J 5 bases; nucleotides not matched to a gene: 3. CDR3 in amino acids: CASSFRGETEAFF. The CDR3 DNA reads TGTGCCAGCAGCTTCAGGGGGGAGACTGAAGCTTTCTTT.

This clonotype was seen a few times. The chain links TRBV5-1 to TRBJ1-1, with 9 bases that match TRBD1. Germline values: CDR1 SGHRS, CDR2 YFSETQ. Losses at the gene ends were 3 bases for V and 7 bases for J; bases not matched to a gene: 4. The CDR3 has 13 residues. The chain's CDR3 is CASSWGQGDEAFF. In nucleotides, the CDR3 is TGCGCCAGCAGCTGGGGACAGGGTGATGAAGCTTTCTTT.

The chain carries TRBV7-9 and TRBJ1-4; 8 nucleotides match TRBD1. Trimming removed 5 bases from V and 7 bases from J; junction bases left unmatched: 3. This CDR3 has 13 residues. The germline CDR1 and CDR2 sequences are SEHNR and FQNEAQ (reference sequence). In nucleotides, the CDR3 is TGTGCCAGCAGCCCGGACAGGGTTGAAAAACTGTTTTTT. It is translated as CASSPDRVEKLFF.

The V call is TRBV6-2 or TRBV6-3, the J call TRBJ2-7; 7 nucleotides agree with TRBD2. Unmatched junction bases numbered 2, after V lost 8 bases and J lost 1 base. The CDR3 extends over 12 amino acids. In germline, CDR1 is MNHEY, CDR2 SVGEGT. The CDR3 DNA reads as TGTGCCAGCGGACTAGGGTCCTACGAGCAGTACTTC. Amino acid sequence: CASGLGSYEQYF.

V and J are TRBV5-1 and TRBJ2-1; unclear D gene. The CDR3 has 14 amino acids. The germline V gene encodes CDR1 SGHRS and CDR2 YFSETQ. V was pared by 2 bases and J by 8 bases, with 14 bases between. The CDR3 region has the DNA TGCGCCAGCAGCTTTCTGCCCGCGAACGATGAGCAGTTCTTC. It translates to CASSFLPANDEQFF.

The chain carries TRBV6-2 or TRBV6-3 and TRBJ1-5; 7 bases match TRBD1. CDR1 MNHEY and CDR2 SVGEGT come from the germline V gene. After removal of 5 bases from V and 0 bases from J, the junction contained 1 base not matched to a gene. The CDR3 consists of 14 residues. The CDR3 loop is CASSNRGSNQPQHF. CDR3 DNA: TGTGCCAGCAGTAACAGGGGTAGCAATCAGCCCCAGCATTTT.

The sample holds a few counts of this clonotype. The DNA for the CDR3 is TGTGCCAGCAGTTATGCCGGACGCAGCTCTGGAAACACCATATATTTT. Translating it yields CASSYAGRSSGNTIYF. V gene TRBV6-2 or TRBV6-3 combines with J gene TRBJ1-3; D gene unclear. Germline CDR1 and CDR2: MNHEY and SVGEGT. The V and J ends lost 3 bases and 0 bases respectively, with 12 bases between them. The CDR3 is made up of 16 amino acids.

This clonotype was seen a handful of times. The V gene is TRBV29-1, the J gene TRBJ2-7, with D maybe TRBD1 (5 bases). CDR3 length: 11 amino acids. Between the trimmed V and J ends, which lost 7 bases and 6 bases, there was a span of 13 bases. CDR1 is SQVTM, CDR2 ANQGSEA, per germline. CDR3 sequence reads: CSGTIGAEQYF. The CDR3 bases are TGCAGCGGGACAATTGGGGCCGAGCAGTACTTC.

The J gene is TRBJ2-1, the V gene TRBV6-2 or TRBV6-3; D is unresolved. The length of the CDR3 is 12 residues. Trimming left V 2 bases short and J 9 bases short, with 8 bases between. CDR1 is MNHEY, CDR2 SVGEGT, per germline. CDR3 nucleotide sequence: TGTGCCAGCAGTTACAGGGAAGTTGAGCAGTTCTTC. This sequence encodes CASSYREVEQFF.

The rearrangement joins TRBV7-9 to TRBJ2-3; D is ambiguous. Trimming stripped 5 bases from V and 1 base from J, with 13 bases between. The CDR3 totals 15 residues. Germline V CDR1 and CDR2: SEHNR, FQNEAQ (reference sequence). The CDR3 DNA reads TGTGCCAGCAGCGCCAATACTGGGGGCACAGATACGCAGTATTTT. Its translation: CASSANTGGTDTQYF.

Ten or more counts support this clonotype. V usage is TRBV20-1 and J usage is TRBJ2-7; the D gene is possibly TRBD1 (5 bases). Per germline, CDR1 DFQATT and CDR2 SNEGSKA (reference sequence). V lost 6 bases and J 4 bases, leaving 10 bases between the germline ends. The CDR3 is 11 residues long. The CDR3 DNA reads TGCAGTGCCCGTCCAGGGTACGAGCAGTACTTC. This sequence encodes CSARPGYEQYF.

With respect to this clonotype: No conserved phenylalanine or tryptophan ends this CDR3, so it is likely a read error. The DNA is omitted, as the CDR3 cannot be located on it reliably, and the CDR3 follows TCRdb's listing. The chain couples TRBV7-2 to TRBJ2-2; the table's D call TRBD1 went unverified against the DNA. The germline V gene has CDR1 SGHTA and CDR2 FQGNSA. Counting both end residues, the CDR3 totals 12 amino acids. CDR3 residues: CASSTGQGALIL.

The chain is built from TRBV6-2 or TRBV6-3 and TRBJ2-3; D is undetermined. V lost 7 bases, J lost 4 bases, and 12 bases lay in between. This CDR3 has 13 residues. Per germline, CDR1 MNHEY and CDR2 SVGEGT. CDR3 nucleotides: TGTGCCAGCAATCCTGGGGTTGCAGATACGCAGTATTTT. Translation gives CASNPGVADTQYF.

This clonotype was counted at least ten times. V and J are TRBV7-2 and TRBJ1-2; possible D gene TRBD1, 5 bases. Trimming took 0 bases from V and 4 from J, leaving 12 bases between them. The germline V gene has CDR1 SGHTA and CDR2 FQGNSA. The CDR3 is made up of 15 amino acids. The CDR3 spells CASSLAPGYAYGYTF. In DNA form, the CDR3 reads TGTGCCAGCAGCTTAGCGCCAGGGTACGCCTATGGCTACACCTTC.

This clonotype was recorded once. The chain uses TRBV11-1 and TRBJ2-1; maybe TRBD2 (5 bases). V shed 8 bases and J shed 8 bases, with 19 bases lying between them. Per germline, CDR1 SGHAT and CDR2 FQDESV (reference sequence). The CDR3 spans 14 residues. The CDR3 loop is CASGVASPLDEQFF. DNA of the CDR3: TGTGCCAGCGGAGTAGCTAGCCCTCTTGATGAGCAGTTCTTC.

V is TRBV5-1 and J is TRBJ2-2, with 7 positions matching TRBD1. CDR3 length: 15 residues. Germline assignment: CDR1 SGHRS and CDR2 YFSETQ. V lost 4 bases to trimming and J lost 2 bases; unmatched junction nucleotides: 5. CDR3 DNA: TGCGCCAGCAGCGGGGGACAGCTCAACACCGGGGAGCTGTTTTTT. Its translation is CASSGGQLNTGELFF.

The table lists this clonotype with a few counts. The genes are TRBV18 and TRBJ1-5, with a possible D match to TRBD1 (5 bases). This CDR3 spans 15 amino acids. The germline gives CDR1 KGHSH, CDR2 LQKENI. With 4 bases removed from V and 5 bases from J, the gap between germline ends came to 15 bases. This chain's CDR3 is CASSRYEGTDQPQHF. CDR3 nucleotide sequence: TGTGCCAGCTCACGCTACGAGGGGACCGATCAGCCCCAGCATTTT.